This T cell receptor (beta chain) was sequenced during a study of blood T cell repertoires in COVID-19. Study details: Nucleic acid was either cDNA or gDNA, and it came from T cells, B-cell-depleted T cells, or PBMCs.

In the original processing: For nucleated cells, counts were estimated from reference gene primer amplification. Measured with immunoSEQ multiplex PCR; TCRdb has only the in-frame clones, and not every one. V and J calls and clone size are those listed in that table; D and trimming were worked out from the DNA. The sample yields about 200,000 clones, around 86% seen once. The study recruited people aged roughly 18 to 100 years across around 24 US areas. Participant-given clinical history determined each cohort assignment. V lost 4 bases, J lost 2 bases, and 7 bases lay in between. The V gene's germline CDR1 is SNHLY and CDR2 FYNNEI. The CDR3 has 13 amino acids.

The chain combines TRBV2 with TRBJ2-3; D remains unclear. The clonotype comes from a middle-aged man with acute COVID-19. The sequenced sample consisted of PBMCs or T cells enriched from blood (not recorded which). The CDR3 protein is CASSVRSTDTQYF. The CDR3 nucleotides are TGTGCCAGCAGTGTTAGATCCACAGATACGCAGTATTTT.